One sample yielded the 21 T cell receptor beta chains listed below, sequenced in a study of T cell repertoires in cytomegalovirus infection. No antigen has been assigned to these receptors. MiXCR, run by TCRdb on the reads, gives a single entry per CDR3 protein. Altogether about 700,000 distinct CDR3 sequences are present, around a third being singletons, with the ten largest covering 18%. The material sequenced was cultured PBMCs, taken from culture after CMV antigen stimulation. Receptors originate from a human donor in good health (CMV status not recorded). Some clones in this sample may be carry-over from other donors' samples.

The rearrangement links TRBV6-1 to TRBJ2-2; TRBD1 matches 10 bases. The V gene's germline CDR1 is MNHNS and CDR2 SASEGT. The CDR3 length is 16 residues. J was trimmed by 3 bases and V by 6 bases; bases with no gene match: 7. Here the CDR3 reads CASRGTGAGYTGELFF. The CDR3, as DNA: TGTGCCAGCAGGGGGACAGGGGCGGGATACACCGGGGAGCTGTTTTTT.

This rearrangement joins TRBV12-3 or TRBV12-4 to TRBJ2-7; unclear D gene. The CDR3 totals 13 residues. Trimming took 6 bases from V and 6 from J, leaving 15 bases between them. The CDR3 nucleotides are TGTGCCAGCAGCCCCAATTGGGCGAGCGAGCAGTACTTC. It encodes CASSPNWASEQYF.

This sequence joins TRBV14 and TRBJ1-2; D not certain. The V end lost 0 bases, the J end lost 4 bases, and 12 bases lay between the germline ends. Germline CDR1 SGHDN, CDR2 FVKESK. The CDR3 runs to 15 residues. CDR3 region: CASSQEPGHGYGYTF. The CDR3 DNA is TGTGCCAGCAGCCAAGAGCCTGGGCATGGCTATGGCTACACCTTC.

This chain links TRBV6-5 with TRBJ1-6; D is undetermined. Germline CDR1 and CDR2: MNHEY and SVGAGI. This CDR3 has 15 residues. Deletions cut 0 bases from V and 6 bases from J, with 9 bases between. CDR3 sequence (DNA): TGTGCCAGCAGTTACTCGGAGACGATTAATTCACCCCTCCACTTT. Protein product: CASSYSETINSPLHF.

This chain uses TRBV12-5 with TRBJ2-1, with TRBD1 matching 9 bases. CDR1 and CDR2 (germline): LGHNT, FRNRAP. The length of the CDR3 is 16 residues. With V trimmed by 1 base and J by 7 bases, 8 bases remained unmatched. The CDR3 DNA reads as TGTGCTAGTGGTTTGGCCCCGGACAGGGGAGTGAATGAGCAGTTCTTC. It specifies CASGLAPDRGVNEQFF.

The DNA for the CDR3 is TGTGCCAGCAGTGGAACAGCCGATAATCAGCCCCAGCATTTT. Protein sequence: CASSGTADNQPQHF. The gene calls are TRBV2 and TRBJ1-5; no definite D call. V lost 4 bases, J lost 4 bases, and 11 bases lay in between. This CDR3 region has 14 residues. Germline values: CDR1 SNHLY, CDR2 FYNNEI.

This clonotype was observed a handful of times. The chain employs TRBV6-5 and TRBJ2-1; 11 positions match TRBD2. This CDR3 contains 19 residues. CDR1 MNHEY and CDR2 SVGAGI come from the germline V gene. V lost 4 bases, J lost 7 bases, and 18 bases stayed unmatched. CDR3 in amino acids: CASSSTPPGLAEPGNEQFF. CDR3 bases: TGTGCCAGCAGTTCCACCCCACCGGGACTAGCGGAACCGGGGAATGAGCAGTTCTTC.

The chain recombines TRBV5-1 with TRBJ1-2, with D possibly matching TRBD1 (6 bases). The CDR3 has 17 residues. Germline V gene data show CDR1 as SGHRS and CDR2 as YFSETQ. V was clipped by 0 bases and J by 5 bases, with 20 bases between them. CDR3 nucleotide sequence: TGCGCCAGCAGCTTGGGCCTCACGGACAGAGGACCATATGGCTACACCTTC. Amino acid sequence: CASSLGLTDRGPYGYTF. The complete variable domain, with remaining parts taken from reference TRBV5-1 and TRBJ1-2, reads KAGVTQTPRYLIKTRGQQVTLSCSPISGHRSVSWYQQTPGQGLQFLFEYFSETQRNKGNFPGRFSGRQFSNSRSEMNVSTLELGDSALYLCASSLGLTDRGPYGYTFGSGTRLTVV.

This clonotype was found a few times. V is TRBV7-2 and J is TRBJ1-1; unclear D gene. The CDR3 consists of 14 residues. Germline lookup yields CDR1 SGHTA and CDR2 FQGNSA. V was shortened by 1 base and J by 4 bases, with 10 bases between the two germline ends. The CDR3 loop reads CASSLGPDTTEAFF. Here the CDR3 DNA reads TGTGCCAGCAGCTTAGGGCCGGATACCACTGAAGCTTTCTTT.

Here the CDR3 reads CATSLGSFRETQYF. The CDR3 DNA is TGTGCCACCAGCCTCGGGAGCTTCCGAGAGACCCAGTACTTC. The V call is TRBV15, the J call TRBJ2-5, with D perhaps TRBD2 (6 bases). V was clipped by 5 bases and J by 4 bases, with 14 bases between them. The germline CDR1 and CDR2 sequences are LNHNV and YYDKDF (reference sequence). The CDR3 has 14 residues.

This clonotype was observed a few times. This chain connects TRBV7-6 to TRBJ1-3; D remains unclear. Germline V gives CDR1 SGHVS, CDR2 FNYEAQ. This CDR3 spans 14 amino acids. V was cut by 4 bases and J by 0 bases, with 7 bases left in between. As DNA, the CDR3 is TGTGCCAGCAGCTACCGCTACTCTGGAAACACCATATATTTT. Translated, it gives CASSYRYSGNTIYF.

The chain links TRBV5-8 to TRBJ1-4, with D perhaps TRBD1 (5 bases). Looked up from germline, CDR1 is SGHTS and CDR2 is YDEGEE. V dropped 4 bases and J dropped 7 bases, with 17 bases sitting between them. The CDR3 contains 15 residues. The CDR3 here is CASSMTVVGREKLFF. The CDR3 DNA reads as TGTGCCAGCAGCATGACTGTAGTGGGGCGTGAAAAACTGTTTTTT. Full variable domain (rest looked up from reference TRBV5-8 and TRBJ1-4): EAGVTQSPTHLIKTRGQQATLRCSPISGHTSVYWYQQALGLGLQFLLWYDEGEERNRGNFPPRFSGRQFPNYSSELNVNALELEDSALYLCASSMTVVGREKLFFGSGTQLSVL.

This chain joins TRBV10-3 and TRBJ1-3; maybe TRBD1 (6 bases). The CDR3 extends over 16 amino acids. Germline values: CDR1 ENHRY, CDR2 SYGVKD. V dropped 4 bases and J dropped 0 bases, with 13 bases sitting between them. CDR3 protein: CAISGPDRVSGNTIYF. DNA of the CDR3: TGTGCCATCAGTGGCCCGGACAGAGTCTCTGGAAACACCATATATTTT.

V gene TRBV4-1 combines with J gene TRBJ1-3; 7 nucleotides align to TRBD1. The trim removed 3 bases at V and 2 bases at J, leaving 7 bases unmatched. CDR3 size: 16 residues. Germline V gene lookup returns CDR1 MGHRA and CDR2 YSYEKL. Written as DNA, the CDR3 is TGCGCCAGCAGCCAGGAAACTACAGGGGCTGGAAACACCATATATTTT. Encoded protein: CASSQETTGAGNTIYF.

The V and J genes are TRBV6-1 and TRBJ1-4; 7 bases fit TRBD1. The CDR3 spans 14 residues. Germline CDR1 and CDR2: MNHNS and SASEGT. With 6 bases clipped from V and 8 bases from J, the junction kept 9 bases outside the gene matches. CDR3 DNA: TGTGCCAGCAGCCCTGACAGGGTTTGGGAAAAACTGTTTTTT. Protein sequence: CASSPDRVWEKLFF.

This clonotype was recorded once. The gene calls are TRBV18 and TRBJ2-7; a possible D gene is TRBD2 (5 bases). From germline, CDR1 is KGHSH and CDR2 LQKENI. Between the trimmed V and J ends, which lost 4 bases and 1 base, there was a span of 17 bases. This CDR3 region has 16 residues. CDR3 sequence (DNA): TGTGCCAGCTCACTGGTAGCGCCTGGTGCGTCCTACGAGCAGTACTTC. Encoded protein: CASSLVAPGASYEQYF.

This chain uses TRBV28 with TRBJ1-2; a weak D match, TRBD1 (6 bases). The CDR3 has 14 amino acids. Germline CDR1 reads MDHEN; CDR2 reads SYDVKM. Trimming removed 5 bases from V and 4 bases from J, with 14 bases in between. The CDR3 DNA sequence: TGTGCCAGCAGTCCGCCGGGGGGGCCCTATGGCTACACCTTC. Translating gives CASSPPGGPYGYTF.

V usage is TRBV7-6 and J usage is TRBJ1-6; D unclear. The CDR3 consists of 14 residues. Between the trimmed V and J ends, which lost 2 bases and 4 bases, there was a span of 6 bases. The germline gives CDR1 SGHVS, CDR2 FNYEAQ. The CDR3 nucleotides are TGTGCCAGCAGCTTATCCACTTATAATTCACCCCTCCACTTT. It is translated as CASSLSTYNSPLHF.

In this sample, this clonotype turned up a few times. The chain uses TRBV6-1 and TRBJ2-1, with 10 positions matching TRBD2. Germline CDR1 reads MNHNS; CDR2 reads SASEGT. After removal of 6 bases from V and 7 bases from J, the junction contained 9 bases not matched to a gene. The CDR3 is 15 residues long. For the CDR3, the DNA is TGTGCCAGCAGATCGCTAGCGGGGGCGTCTAATGAGCAGTTCTTC. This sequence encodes CASRSLAGASNEQFF.

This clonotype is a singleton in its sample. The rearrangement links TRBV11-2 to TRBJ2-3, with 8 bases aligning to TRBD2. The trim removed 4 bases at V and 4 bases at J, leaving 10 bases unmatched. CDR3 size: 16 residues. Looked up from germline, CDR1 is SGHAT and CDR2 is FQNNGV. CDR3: CASSSLPGGRADTQYF. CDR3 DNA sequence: TGTGCCAGCAGCTCCCTCCCGGGGGGGCGCGCAGATACGCAGTATTTT.

In DNA form, the CDR3 reads TGTGCCAGCAGTTATGGTCTAGTGGAAAGTGAGCAGTTCTTC. This translates into CASSYGLVESEQFF. This chain connects TRBV6-2 or TRBV6-3 to TRBJ2-1; D not resolved. This CDR3 is 14 amino acids long. Trimming cost V 3 bases and J 9 bases, with 15 bases left between them. Germline CDR1 is MNHEY and CDR2 is SVGEGT.